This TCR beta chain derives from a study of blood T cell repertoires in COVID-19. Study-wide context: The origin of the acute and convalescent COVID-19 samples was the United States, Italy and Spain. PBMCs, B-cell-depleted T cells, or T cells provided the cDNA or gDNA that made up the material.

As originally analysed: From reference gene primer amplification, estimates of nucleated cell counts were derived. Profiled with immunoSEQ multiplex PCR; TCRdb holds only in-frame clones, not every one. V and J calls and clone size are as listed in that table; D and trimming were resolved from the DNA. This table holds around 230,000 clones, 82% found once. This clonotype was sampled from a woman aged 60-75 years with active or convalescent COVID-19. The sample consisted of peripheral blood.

The CDR3, as DNA: TGTGCCTGGGCTGGGGGGACCCTCGTCAAAAACATTCAGTACTTC. Protein product: CAWAGGTLVKNIQYF. The chain uses TRBV30 and TRBJ2-4; tentatively, D is TRBD2 (6 bases). Germline V gives CDR1 GTSNPN, CDR2 SVGIG (reference sequence). The CDR3 covers 15 residues. V shed 5 bases and J shed 3 bases, with 17 bases lying between them. Full variable domain (remainder filled in from reference TRBV30 and TRBJ2-4): SQTIHQWPATLVQPVGSPLSLECTVEGTSNPNLYWYRQAAGRGLQLLFYSVGIGQISSEVPQNLSASRPQDRQFILSSKKLLLSDSGFYLCAWAGGTLVKNIQYFGAGTRLSVL.